This T cell receptor beta chain is from a study of patients and donors after allogeneic stem cell transplantation (dated by TCRdb to 2018 to 2021). Library construction relied on RT-PCR. The sequencer listed for this sample is NextSeq 550. The public reads were reprocessed in TCRdb via fastp at Q25 and MiXCR, keeping in-frame beta chains. Here each entry gathers all rows of one CDR3 protein and keeps the most common genes and DNA. The sample table shows some 960,000 distinct CDR3 sequences, and roughly 17% are seen once. The top ten hold about 6% of the sample. Inclusive of the bounding cysteine and phenylalanine, the CDR3 is 14 residues long. Only CDR3 DNA is held: 42 bases, read in frame from base 1. V is clipped by 3 bases and J by 12 bases, and the sequence between their germline boundaries is 16 bases long. CDR1 and CDR2, per the germline V gene (reference sequence), are SGHKS and YYEKEE. Note on this clonotype: Its antigen target is currently unknown. No much larger clonotype is one base removed from it; base qualities were not supplied.

Sequenced material: blood, either unsorted or a sorted T cell fraction (not recorded which). The chain couples TRBV5-5 to TRBJ2-6; matching of 5 bases hints at TRBD1 as the D gene. This sequence originates from a human donor who was either an allogeneic HSCT recipient or a stem cell or donor lymphocyte infusion donor (not recorded which). It is not recorded whose cells these are; they may come from a transplant donor. This receptor has the CDR3 CASSSAGFSLVLTF. The nucleotides are TGTGCCAGCAGCTCTGCAGGGTTTTCTCTCGTCCTGACTTTC.